The 20 T cell receptor beta chains below were found in one sample sequenced in a study of shared clonotypes between healthy human individuals. The protocol was immunoSEQ multiplex PCR, while the TCRdb copy is restricted to in-frame clones and leaves out a portion. Of over 2 million clones in the sample, 92% are singletons; the top ten hold around 0.38%. Sequencing input: naive CD4+ T cells from PBMCs. Subset specified: CD45RA+ positively selected. These receptors came from a man between 18 and 29 years old in good health. Some clones in this sample may be carry-over from other donors' samples.

The rearrangement links TRBV28 to TRBJ1-2; 9 positions match TRBD1. The CDR3 loop spans 18 amino acids. Trimming cost V 5 bases and J 2 bases; bases outside gene matches: 15. Germline V CDR1 and CDR2: MDHEN, SYDVKM. CDR3 sequence reads: CASSQLQPGQGTNYGYTF. Written as DNA, the CDR3 is TGTGCCAGCAGTCAATTACAACCCGGACAGGGGACCAACTATGGCTACACCTTC.

The rearrangement links TRBV28 to TRBJ2-7, with TRBD2 matching over 7 bases. The CDR3 runs 12 residues. Germline CDR1 reads MDHEN; CDR2 reads SYDVKM. J lost 6 bases, V lost 6 bases, and 5 bases had no gene match. CDR3 loop: CASSLGGSEQYF. The CDR3 DNA follows: TGTGCCAGCAGCCTGGGGGGGAGCGAGCAGTACTTC.

Concerning this clone: The sample has other DNA sequences that encode this CDR3 too. CDR3 in DNA: TGTGCCAGCAGCCACGACAGGGAAGAGACCCAGTACTTC. This codes for CASSHDREETQYF. The rearrangement links TRBV4-2 to TRBJ2-5; 7 nucleotides agree with TRBD1. In germline, CDR1 is LGHNA, CDR2 YNFKEQ. With V trimmed by 3 bases and J by 3 bases, 1 base remained unmatched. The CDR3 is 13 amino acids.

The chain couples TRBV2 to TRBJ2-2, with D possibly matching TRBD2 (5 bases). The CDR3 is 13 amino acids. Trimming took off 9 bases at V and 0 bases at J, with 8 bases between the two ends. Germline CDR1 SNHLY, CDR2 FYNNEI. CDR3 in DNA: TGTGCCAGTAGCGTCACGAACACCGGGGAGCTGTTTTTT. Protein: CASSVTNTGELFF. Based on the CDR3 plus reference TRBV2 and TRBJ2-2, the full variable domain is EPEVTQTPSHQVTQMGQEVILRCVPISNHLYFYWYRQILGQKVEFLVSFYNNEISEKSEIFDDQFSVERPDGSNFTLKIRSTKLEDSAMYFCASSVTNTGELFFGEGSRLTVL.

The chain links TRBV7-2 to TRBJ2-1; 7 bases agree with TRBD2. Germline lookup yields CDR1 SGHTA and CDR2 FQGNSA. This CDR3 spans 13 amino acids. V dropped 6 bases and J dropped 15; count of bases not matched to a gene: 14. CDR3 bases: TGTGCCAGCAGAAACGGGGGGTCCAATCTCGTGTTCTTC. Its protein product is CASRNGGSNLVFF.

The chain employs TRBV18 and TRBJ2-7, with D possibly being TRBD1 or TRBD2 (5 bases each). V gave up 3 bases and J gave up 0 bases, with 12 bases separating them. Per the germline V gene, CDR1 is KGHSH and CDR2 is LQKENI. CDR3 size: 15 residues. The chain's CDR3 is CASSPSGRISYEQYF. In DNA form, the CDR3 reads TGTGCCAGCTCACCCTCGGGACGGATCTCCTACGAGCAGTACTTC.

The table lists this clone with a count of one. The chain couples TRBV27 to TRBJ1-1; TRBD1 matches at 7 bases. The junction had 11 bases not matched to a gene; V was cut back by 1 base and J by 6 bases. Germline CDR1 MNHEY, CDR2 SMNVEV (reference sequence). The CDR3 runs to 16 residues. The CDR3 loop reads CASSLLPMTGSPEAFF. The CDR3 DNA reads TGTGCCAGCAGTTTATTACCCATGACAGGGTCGCCTGAAGCTTTCTTT.

Worth noting for this clone: The sample holds other DNA sequences that translate to the same CDR3. CDR3 nucleotide sequence: TGTGCCAGCAGTCAACTAGCGGGCTCCTACAATGAGCAGTTCTTC. Amino acids: CASSQLAGSYNEQFF. The chain joins TRBV14 to TRBJ2-1; 9 bases align to TRBD2. The CDR3 totals 15 residues. CDR1 and CDR2 from the germline V gene are SGHDN and FVKESK. J lost 0 bases, V lost 6 bases, and 3 bases had no gene match.

This clone showed up just once. V usage is TRBV6-5 and J usage is TRBJ2-7; 9 nucleotides align to TRBD2. Losses at the gene ends were 10 bases for V and 0 bases for J; bases not matched to a gene: 4. This CDR3 has 13 residues. Germline V CDR1 and CDR2: MNHEY, SVGAGI. CDR3 in amino acids: CATAGGSSYEQYF. CDR3 coding DNA: TGTGCCACAGCGGGAGGAAGCTCCTACGAGCAGTACTTC.

This clone was observed a single time. The V call is TRBV6-6, the J call TRBJ1-1; D gene ambiguous. This CDR3 is 14 amino acids long. Trimming cost V 4 bases and J 3 bases, with 12 bases left between them. The germline CDR1 and CDR2 sequences are MNHNY and SVGAGI (reference sequence). Written as DNA, the CDR3 is TGTGCCAGCAGTTTTAGGGAATCGGACACTGAAGCTTTCTTT. Protein: CASSFRESDTEAFF.

This sequence joins TRBV6-5 and TRBJ1-5; tentatively, D is TRBD1 (6 bases). Germline V gene sequence: CDR1 MNHEY, CDR2 SVGAGI. The CDR3 is 14 amino acids. Trimming pared 5 bases from V and 1 base from J, leaving 9 bases between. CDR3 sequence reads: CASSQGLSNQPQHF. In DNA, the CDR3 is TGTGCCAGCAGTCAGGGGTTAAGCAATCAGCCCCAGCATTTT.

The V call is TRBV2, the J call TRBJ1-5; 9 nucleotides line up with TRBD1. The CDR3 extends over 13 amino acids. Germline V gene lookup returns CDR1 SNHLY and CDR2 FYNNEI. Trimming at V came to 5 bases and at J to 7 bases, leaving 3 bases not matched to a gene. The CDR3 protein is CASSWDREQPQHF. CDR3 DNA sequence: TGTGCCAGCAGTTGGGACAGGGAACAGCCCCAGCATTTT.

The chain combines TRBV10-1 with TRBJ1-1; D gene uncertain. Germline lookup yields CDR1 WNHNN and CDR2 SYGVQD (reference sequence). The CDR3 spans 13 residues. V shed 0 bases and J shed 5 bases, with 7 bases lying between them. CDR3 sequence reads: CASSESSWTEAFF. In DNA, the CDR3 is TGCGCCAGCAGTGAGTCGAGTTGGACTGAAGCTTTCTTT.

This chain uses TRBV5-6 with TRBJ2-6, with D hard to call. Germline V gene sequence: CDR1 SGHDT, CDR2 YYEEEE. CDR3 size: 17 residues. V was shortened by 4 bases and J by 0 bases, with 14 bases between the two germline ends. CDR3 sequence reads: CASSHRFGPSGANVLTF. Written as DNA, the CDR3 is TGTGCCAGCAGCCACCGTTTTGGCCCCTCTGGGGCCAACGTCCTGACTTTC.

This clone was recorded once. The CDR3, as DNA: TGCGCCAGCAGCCCTAAGCGATGGGCCTCGGGGCTCAGCGACGAGCAGTACTTC. As protein: CASSPKRWASGLSDEQYF. V is TRBV5-1 and J is TRBJ2-7, with D perhaps being TRBD1 or TRBD2 (5 bases each). The CDR3 consists of 18 residues. Germline V CDR1 and CDR2: SGHRS, YFSETQ. V dropped 4 bases and J dropped 5 bases, with 28 bases sitting between them.

The genes are TRBV6-5 and TRBJ1-2; tentative D call: TRBD1 (6 bases). The CDR3 has 14 residues. The germline CDR1 and CDR2 sequences are MNHEY and SVGAGI. V lost 2 bases to trimming and J lost 2 bases, with 9 bases between them. CDR3 region: CASSYGQKNYGYTF. The CDR3 DNA reads TGTGCCAGCAGTTACGGACAGAAAAACTATGGCTACACCTTC.

This rearrangement joins TRBV10-3 to TRBJ2-3; 10 bases align to TRBD2. This CDR3 is 15 amino acids long. V lost 4 bases, J lost 5 bases, and 6 bases stayed unmatched. Germline loops: CDR1 ENHRY, CDR2 SYGVKD. The CDR3 reads CAISGTLAGEDTQYF. CDR3 nucleotide sequence: TGTGCCATCAGTGGGACCCTAGCGGGAGAAGATACGCAGTATTTT.

The V and J genes are TRBV29-1 and TRBJ1-2, with a tentative D call TRBD1 (5 bases). Germline V lookup: CDR1 SQVTM, CDR2 ANQGSEA. The CDR3 is made up of 13 amino acids. The V end lost 6 bases, the J end lost 2 bases, and 13 bases lay between the germline ends. The CDR3 sequence is CSVRTGLNYGYTF. In nucleotides, the CDR3 is TGCAGCGTAAGAACAGGCCTCAACTATGGCTACACCTTC.

This clone was seen a single time. This chain uses TRBV28 with TRBJ2-2; D gene uncertain. Germline lookup yields CDR1 MDHEN and CDR2 SYDVKM. The CDR3 spans 14 residues. Between the trimmed V and J ends, which lost 6 bases and 4 bases, there was a span of 12 bases. CDR3 nucleotide sequence: TGTGCCAGCAGCCGGCCGGGCAGCACCGGGGAGCTGTTTTTT. Amino acids: CASSRPGSTGELFF.

The chain joins TRBV5-4 to TRBJ2-7; D might be TRBD1 (6 bases). Germline assignment: CDR1 SGHNT and CDR2 YYREEE (reference sequence). Between the trimmed V and J ends, which lost 4 bases and 2 bases, there was a span of 19 bases. There are 16 residues in the CDR3. The CDR3 sequence: CASSRAAAGATYEQYF. DNA of the CDR3: TGTGCCAGCAGCCGAGCGGCTGCAGGGGCAACCTACGAGCAGTACTTC.